These 26 T cell receptor beta chains originate from one sample sequenced in a study of cytomegalovirus exposure and HLA in healthy donors. A multiplex PCR was run with 60 Vbeta primers and 13 Jbeta primers. The table came from immunoSEQ multiplex PCR; TCRdb's copy has only in-frame clones and leaves some out. This repertoire shows about 100,000 clones, approximately 73% found once; its top ten account for about 4%. Sequenced input: PBMCs. Source of these receptors: a woman aged 50 to 65 in good health and CMV-seropositive.

This chain joins TRBV7-9 and TRBJ2-5, with 10 bases that match TRBD2. The junction had 7 bases not matched to a gene; V was cut back by 4 bases and J by 5 bases. This CDR3 is 15 amino acids long. Germline V gene data show CDR1 as SEHNR and CDR2 as FQNEAQ (reference sequence). The CDR3 nucleotides are TGTGCCAGCAGCTCGCTAGCGGGAGACTGGGAGACCCAGTACTTC. Translated: CASSSLAGDWETQYF. Based on the CDR3 plus reference TRBV7-9 and TRBJ2-5, the full variable domain is DTGVSQNPRHKITKRGQNVTFRCDPISEHNRLYWYRQTLGQGPEFLTYFQNEAQLEKSRLLSDRFSAERPKGSFSTLEIQRTEQGDSAMYLCASSSLAGDWETQYFGPGTRLLVL.

The gene calls are TRBV7-9 and TRBJ2-3, with 14 nucleotides matching TRBD2. The junction had 0 bases not matched to a gene; V was cut back by 3 bases and J by 4 bases. There are 15 residues in the CDR3. From germline, CDR1 is SEHNR and CDR2 FQNEAQ (reference sequence). The CDR3 nucleotides read TGTGCCAGCAGCTTGACTAGCGGGAGGGCAGATACGCAGTATTTT. Translated: CASSLTSGRADTQYF.

This chain links TRBV19 with TRBJ1-5, with 9 positions matching TRBD1. Germline loops: CDR1 LNHDA, CDR2 SQIVND (reference sequence). V lost 1 base to trimming and J lost 4 bases; unmatched junction nucleotides: 8. The CDR3 consists of 17 residues. As DNA, the CDR3 is TGTGCCAGTAGTATAGCTGGGACAGGGCGGTTAAATCAGCCCCAGCATTTT. It codes for CASSIAGTGRLNQPQHF.

The rearrangement links TRBV20-1 to TRBJ1-2, with D perhaps matching TRBD1 (5 bases). The CDR3 length is 10 residues. Germline CDR1 DFQATT, CDR2 SNEGSKA (reference sequence). Trimming left V 5 bases short and J 7 bases short, with 8 bases between. Here the CDR3 DNA reads TGCAGTGCTTTTAGGGGTGGCTACACCTTC. Amino acid sequence: CSAFRGGYTF.

Details on this clone: This specimen includes other DNA sequences encoding the same CDR3. This rearrangement joins TRBV7-2 to TRBJ2-3; D is unclear. V lost 2 bases and J 2 bases, leaving 2 bases between the germline ends. The CDR3 totals 12 residues. Germline CDR1 reads SGHTA; CDR2 reads FQGNSA. The CDR3 nucleotides are TGTGCCAGCAGCTTATACACAGATACGCAGTATTTT. It is translated as CASSLYTDTQYF.

The J gene is TRBJ2-2, the V gene TRBV10-1, with 7 bases that match TRBD1. After removal of 5 bases from V and 7 bases from J, the junction contained 10 bases not matched to a gene. Germline loops: CDR1 WNHNN, CDR2 SYGVQD (reference sequence). The CDR3 is 15 residues long. CDR3 DNA sequence: TGCGCCAGCAGTTCGGGACAGAGGCTCATCGGGGAGCTGTTTTTT. This encodes CASSSGQRLIGELFF.

The chain links TRBV18 to TRBJ1-2, with D hard to call. The CDR3 totals 15 residues. The germline V gene has CDR1 KGHSH and CDR2 LQKENI. The V and J ends lost 0 bases and 2 bases respectively, with 10 bases between them. The CDR3 DNA reads as TGTGCCAGCTCACCACCGATGACACAGAACTATGGCTACACCTTC. Translation gives CASSPPMTQNYGYTF. Based on the CDR3 plus reference TRBV18 and TRBJ1-2, the full variable domain is NAGVMQNPRHLVRRRGQEARLRCSPMKGHSHVYWYRQLPEEGLKFMVYLQKENIIDESGMPKERFSAEFPKEGPSILRIQQVVRGDSAAYFCASSPPMTQNYGYTFGSGTRLTVV.

The chain employs TRBV5-8 and TRBJ2-5, with a tentative D call TRBD2 (6 bases). The CDR3 is made up of 15 amino acids. Germline lookup yields CDR1 SGHTS and CDR2 YDEGEE. V gave up 0 bases and J gave up 5 bases, with 14 bases separating them. DNA for the CDR3: TGTGCCAGCAGCTTGGGGCGGGGATCCAGGGAGACCCAGTACTTC. The encoded protein is CASSLGRGSRETQYF.

This chain links TRBV19 with TRBJ2-1; 7 nucleotides line up with TRBD2. The V segment lost 11 bases and the J segment 6 bases; nucleotides outside the gene matches: 16. This CDR3 spans 15 amino acids. Germline CDR1 and CDR2: LNHDA and SQIVND (reference sequence). The CDR3 coding sequence is TGTGCCGCTGGTCGTTATCGGGACTACGGCAATGAGCAGTTCTTC. This sequence encodes CAAGRYRDYGNEQFF.

The rearrangement links TRBV9 to TRBJ2-2, with 11 bases aligning to TRBD2. The ends lost 0 bases at V and 6 bases at J; junction bases unmatched: 13. The CDR3 length is 19 residues. Per germline, CDR1 SGDLS and CDR2 YYNGEE. The CDR3 region is CASSVGGTSGGKFPGELFF. CDR3 nucleotide sequence: TGTGCCAGCAGCGTAGGGGGAACTAGCGGGGGAAAATTCCCCGGGGAGCTGTTTTTT.

The rearrangement uses TRBV7-9 and TRBJ1-1; tentative D call: TRBD1 (5 bases). The ends were cut back, 5 bases at V and 8 bases at J, with 18 bases in the middle. This CDR3 region has 14 residues. Per germline, CDR1 SEHNR and CDR2 FQNEAQ (reference sequence). The CDR3 is CASSPKVGGAEAFF. The CDR3 DNA sequence: TGTGCCAGCAGCCCAAAAGTGGGGGGAGCCGAAGCTTTCTTT.

The chain has TRBV27 and TRBJ2-3; TRBD2 matches at 7 bases. Germline CDR1 MNHEY, CDR2 SMNVEV (reference sequence). There are 19 residues in the CDR3. V lost 2 bases and J lost 0; bases outside the gene matches: 14. The CDR3 spells CASSLKWSQLARSTDTQYF. The CDR3 DNA follows: TGTGCCAGCAGTTTAAAATGGTCCCAACTAGCGCGCAGCACAGATACGCAGTATTTT.

V gene TRBV30 combines with J gene TRBJ1-6, with D maybe TRBD1 (5 bases). Deletions cut 4 bases from V and 9 bases from J, with 13 bases between. Per the germline V gene, CDR1 is GTSNPN and CDR2 is SVGIG (reference sequence). This CDR3 has 13 amino acids. The CDR3 reads CAWIQPGGSPLHF. The CDR3 bases are TGTGCCTGGATCCAACCCGGGGGTTCACCCCTCCACTTT. Complete variable domain (other parts from reference TRBV30 and TRBJ1-6): SQTIHQWPATLVQPVGSPLSLECTVEGTSNPNLYWYRQAAGRGLQLLFYSVGIGQISSEVPQNLSASRPQDRQFILSSKKLLLSDSGFYLCAWIQPGGSPLHFGNGTRLTVT.

This clone was seen only a few times. V usage is TRBV13 and J usage is TRBJ2-7; a weak D match, TRBD2 (5 bases). The V gene's germline CDR1 is PRHDT and CDR2 FYEKMQ (reference sequence). V dropped 5 bases and J dropped 2 bases, with 13 bases sitting between them. The CDR3 has 14 residues. The CDR3 region has the DNA TGTGCCAGCAGCAACCGGGATTATACCTACGAGCAGTACTTC. Protein sequence: CASSNRDYTYEQYF.

For this clone: One end of the junction does not line up with germline, which may come from a read error. The CDR3 bases are TGTTCCAGCAGCCCCCCTGGGGGGGCACGGAAGGGACCTGAGCAGTACTTC. Translation: CSSSPPGGARKGPEQYF. The chain carries TRBV7-9 and TRBJ2-7; D may be TRBD2 (7 bases). Germline assignment: CDR1 SEHNR and CDR2 FQNEAQ (reference sequence). The CDR3 sequence is 17 residues long. The variable domain in full, with the rest retrieved from reference TRBV7-9 and TRBJ2-7, is DTGVSQNPRHKITKRGQNVTFRCDPISEHNRLYWYRQTLGQGPEFLTYFQNEAQLEKSRLLSDRFSAERPKGSFSTLEIQRTEQGDSAMYLCSSSPPGGARKGPEQYFGPGTRLTVT.

This rearrangement joins TRBV9 to TRBJ2-6; 7 bases fit TRBD1. This CDR3 spans 18 amino acids. CDR1 and CDR2 (germline): SGDLS, YYNGEE. V lost 3 bases, J lost 1 base, and 10 bases stayed unmatched. The CDR3 DNA is TGTGCCAGCAGCGCTCCGGGACAGCCAGTTTCTGGGGCCAACGTCCTGACTTTC. It codes for CASSAPGQPVSGANVLTF. Supplemented by reference TRBV9 and TRBJ2-6, the full variable domain reads DSGVTQTPKHLITATGQRVTLRCSPRSGDLSVYWYQQSLDQGLQFLIQYYNGEERAKGNILERFSAQQFPDLHSELNLSSLELGDSALYFCASSAPGQPVSGANVLTFGAGSRLTVL.

This clone has more than one count but fewer than ten. The chain uses TRBV11-2 and TRBJ1-2, with a possible D match to TRBD1 (5 bases). V was shortened by 5 bases and J by 4 bases, with 14 bases between the two germline ends. Germline V gives CDR1 SGHAT, CDR2 FQNNGV. The CDR3 totals 14 residues. The CDR3 is CASSPRRGGYGYTF. The DNA for the CDR3 is TGTGCCAGCAGCCCACGGCGGGGGGGCTATGGCTACACCTTC.

V gene TRBV27 combines with J gene TRBJ1-3; D call uncertain. V gave up 6 bases and J gave up 0 bases, with 12 bases separating them. Germline CDR1 and CDR2: MNHEY and SMNVEV (reference sequence). There are 15 residues in the CDR3. CDR3 loop: CASSSGYGSGNTIYF. The CDR3 DNA sequence: TGTGCCAGCAGCTCCGGTTACGGCTCTGGAAACACCATATATTTT.

This clone showed up just a few times. J is TRBJ1-4 and V is TRBV6-1; perhaps TRBD1 as D (5 bases). CDR1 and CDR2 (germline): MNHNS, SASEGT. The V end lost 0 bases, the J end lost 8 bases, and 13 bases lay between the germline ends. CDR3 length: 15 amino acids. CDR3 nucleotide sequence: TGTGCCAGCAGTGAAGCGGGAGGGGCTTGGGAAAAACTGTTTTTT. It codes for CASSEAGGAWEKLFF.

The CDR3 loop is CASSVAWTDGNTIYF. For the CDR3, the DNA is TGTGCCAGCAGCGTGGCCTGGACAGATGGAAACACCATATATTTT. This rearrangement joins TRBV9 to TRBJ1-3; possibly TRBD1 for D (6 bases). This CDR3 is 15 amino acids long. Germline lookup yields CDR1 SGDLS and CDR2 YYNGEE. V was cut by 2 bases and J by 3 bases, with 12 bases left in between. The complete variable domain, with remaining parts taken from reference TRBV9 and TRBJ1-3, reads DSGVTQTPKHLITATGQRVTLRCSPRSGDLSVYWYQQSLDQGLQFLIQYYNGEERAKGNILERFSAQQFPDLHSELNLSSLELGDSALYFCASSVAWTDGNTIYFGEGSWLTVV.

The rearrangement joins TRBV2 to TRBJ2-2; a possible D gene is TRBD2 (5 bases). CDR3 length: 15 amino acids. The germline CDR1 and CDR2 sequences are SNHLY and FYNNEI. V lost 3 bases to trimming and J lost 7 bases, with 15 bases between them. The CDR3 sequence: CASSEETRRHGELFF. Written as DNA, the CDR3 is TGTGCCAGCAGTGAGGAGACCCGGAGGCACGGGGAGCTGTTTTTT.

This rearrangement joins TRBV10-3 to TRBJ1-1; the match to TRBD1 covers 7 bases. V dropped 6 bases and J dropped 5; count of bases not matched to a gene: 9. Germline lookup yields CDR1 ENHRY and CDR2 SYGVKD. This CDR3 is built from 14 residues. This CDR3 is CAIRTRTGSTEAFF. The CDR3 DNA is TGTGCCATCAGGACCCGGACAGGATCGACTGAAGCTTTCTTT.

DNA for the CDR3: TGTGCCAGCAGTAGGGGTGGGGGCACAGATACGCAGTATTTT. This sequence encodes CASSRGGGTDTQYF. The rearrangement uses TRBV6-5 and TRBJ2-3; a weak D match, TRBD1 (5 bases). Trimming shortened V by 5 bases and J by 1 base, and 10 bases separated the two germline ends. Germline lookup yields CDR1 MNHEY and CDR2 SVGAGI. The CDR3 has 14 residues.

The chain uses TRBV7-9 and TRBJ2-6, with unresolved D. This CDR3 spans 13 amino acids. CDR1 is SEHNR and CDR2 is FQNEAQ in the germline V gene (reference sequence). The CDR3 DNA follows: TGTGGTGGCTCAAGCTCTGGGGCCAACGTCCTGACTTTC. Its translation: CGGSSSGANVLTF.

This clone showed up just a few times. This chain uses TRBV6-5 with TRBJ1-2, with TRBD1 matching 9 bases. This CDR3 has 15 amino acids. V lost 2 bases and J lost 4; bases outside the gene matches: 5. CDR1 is MNHEY and CDR2 is SVGAGI in the germline V gene. CDR3 nucleotide sequence: TGTGCCAGCAGTTACCCCGGGACAGGGATCTATGGCTACACCTTC. This sequence encodes CASSYPGTGIYGYTF.

On this clone itself: An end of the junction differs from the germline gene, which may be a read error. This chain links TRBV6-1 with TRBJ1-1; a possible D gene is TRBD1 (6 bases). The CDR3 consists of 14 residues. CDR1 and CDR2 from the germline V gene are MNHNS and SASEGT. In DNA, the CDR3 is TGTGCCAGCAGAGAAGAGGCAGGGGATGGTGAAGCTTTCTTT. Its translation: CASREEAGDGEAFF.